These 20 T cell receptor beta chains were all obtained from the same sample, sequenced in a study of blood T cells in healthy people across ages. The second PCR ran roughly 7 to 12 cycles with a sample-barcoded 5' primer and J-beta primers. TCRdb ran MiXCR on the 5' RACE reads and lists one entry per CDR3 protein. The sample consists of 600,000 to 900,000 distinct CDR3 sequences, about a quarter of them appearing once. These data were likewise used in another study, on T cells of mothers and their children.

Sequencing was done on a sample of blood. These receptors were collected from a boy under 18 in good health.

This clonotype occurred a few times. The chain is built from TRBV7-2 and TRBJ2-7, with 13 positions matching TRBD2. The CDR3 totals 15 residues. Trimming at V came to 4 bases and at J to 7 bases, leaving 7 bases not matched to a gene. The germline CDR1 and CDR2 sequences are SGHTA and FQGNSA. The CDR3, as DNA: TGTGCCAGCAGCTCACGGGGACTAGCGGGGAGTGAGCAGTACTTC. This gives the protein CASSSRGLAGSEQYF.

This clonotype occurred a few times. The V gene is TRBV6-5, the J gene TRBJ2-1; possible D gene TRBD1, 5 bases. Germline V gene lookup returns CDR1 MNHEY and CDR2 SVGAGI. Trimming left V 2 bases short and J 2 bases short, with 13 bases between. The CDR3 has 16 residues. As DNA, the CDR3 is TGTGCCAGCAGTTACCTGACAGAAGGGCCCTACAATGAGCAGTTCTTC. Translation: CASSYLTEGPYNEQFF.

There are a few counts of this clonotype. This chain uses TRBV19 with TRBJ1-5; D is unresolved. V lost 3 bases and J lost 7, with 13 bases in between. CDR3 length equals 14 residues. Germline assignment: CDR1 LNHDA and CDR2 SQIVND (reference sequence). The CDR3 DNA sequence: TGTGCCAGTAGTATCCCTACGGGAAACCAGCCCCAGCATTTT. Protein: CASSIPTGNQPQHF. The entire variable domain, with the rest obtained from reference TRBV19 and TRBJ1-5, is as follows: DGGITQSPKYLFRKEGQNVTLSCEQNLNHDAMYWYRQDPGQGLRLIYYSQIVNDFQKGDIAEGYSVSREKKESFPLTVTSAQKNPTAFYLCASSIPTGNQPQHFGDGTRLSIL.

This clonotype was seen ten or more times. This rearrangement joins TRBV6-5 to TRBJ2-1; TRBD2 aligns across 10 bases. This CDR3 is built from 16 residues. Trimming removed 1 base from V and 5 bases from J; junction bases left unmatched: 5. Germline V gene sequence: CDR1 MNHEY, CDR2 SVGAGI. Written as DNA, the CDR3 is TGTGCCAGCAGTTACTATCTAGCGGGGGACAACAATGAGCAGTTCTTC. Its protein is CASSYYLAGDNNEQFF.

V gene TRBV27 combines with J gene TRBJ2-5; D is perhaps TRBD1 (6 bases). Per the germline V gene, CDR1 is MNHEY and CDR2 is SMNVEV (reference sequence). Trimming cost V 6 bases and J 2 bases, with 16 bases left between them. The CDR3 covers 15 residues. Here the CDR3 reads CASSPTGTYQETQYF. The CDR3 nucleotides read TGTGCCAGCAGCCCAACCGGGACATATCAAGAGACCCAGTACTTC.

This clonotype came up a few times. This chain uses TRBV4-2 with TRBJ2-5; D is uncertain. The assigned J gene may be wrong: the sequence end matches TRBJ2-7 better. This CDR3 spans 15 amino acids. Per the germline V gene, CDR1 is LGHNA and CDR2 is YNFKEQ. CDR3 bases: TGTGCCAGCAGTTTAGTCAGAGACATCGATTACGAGCAGTACTTC. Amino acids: CASSLVRDIDYEQYF.

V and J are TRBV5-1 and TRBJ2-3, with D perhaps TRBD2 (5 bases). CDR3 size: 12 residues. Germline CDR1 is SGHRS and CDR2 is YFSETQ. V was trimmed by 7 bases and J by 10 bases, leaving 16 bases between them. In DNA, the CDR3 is TGCGCCAGCCACCTTGGCCGGGATGCGCAGTATTTT. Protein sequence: CASHLGRDAQYF.

CDR3 nucleotide sequence: TGTGCCAGCAGTAGAGTGGACAGGGGTTATCAAGGTGAAAAACTGTTTTTT. It specifies CASSRVDRGYQGEKLFF. The chain carries TRBV27 and TRBJ1-4; 9 nucleotides match TRBD1. V gave up 5 bases and J gave up 7 bases; unmatched junction bases: 14. Per germline, CDR1 MNHEY and CDR2 SMNVEV (reference sequence). The CDR3 is made up of 17 amino acids. Together with reference TRBV27 and TRBJ1-4, the CDR3 gives the full variable domain: EAQVTQNPRYLITVTGKKLTVTCSQNMNHEYMSWYRQDPGLGLRQIYYSMNVEVTDKGDVPEGYKVSRKEKRNFPLILESPSPNQTSLYFCASSRVDRGYQGEKLFFGSGTQLSVL.

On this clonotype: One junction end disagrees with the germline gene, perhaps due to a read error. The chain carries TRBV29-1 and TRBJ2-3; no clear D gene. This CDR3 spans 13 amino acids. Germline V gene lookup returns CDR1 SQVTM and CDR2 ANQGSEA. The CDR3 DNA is TGCAGCGGGGCCCTTAGGAGCACAGATGCGCAGTATTTT. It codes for CSGALRSTDAQYF.

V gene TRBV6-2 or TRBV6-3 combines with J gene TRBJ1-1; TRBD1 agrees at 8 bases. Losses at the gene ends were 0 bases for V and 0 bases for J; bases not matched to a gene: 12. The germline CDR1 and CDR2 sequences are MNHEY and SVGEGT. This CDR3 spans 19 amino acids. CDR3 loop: CASSYSRIGTGNMNTEAFF. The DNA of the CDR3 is TGTGCCAGCAGTTACTCTCGAATCGGGACAGGCAACATGAACACTGAAGCTTTCTTT.

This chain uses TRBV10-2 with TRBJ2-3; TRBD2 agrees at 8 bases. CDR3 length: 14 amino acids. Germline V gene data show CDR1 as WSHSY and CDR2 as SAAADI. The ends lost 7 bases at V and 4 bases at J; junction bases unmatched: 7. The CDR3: CASTGAGVADTQYF. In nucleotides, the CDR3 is TGCGCCAGCACTGGAGCGGGAGTTGCAGATACGCAGTATTTT.

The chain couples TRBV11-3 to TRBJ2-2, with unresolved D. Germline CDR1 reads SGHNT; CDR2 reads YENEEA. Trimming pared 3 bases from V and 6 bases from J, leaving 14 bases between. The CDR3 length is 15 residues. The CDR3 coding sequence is TGTGCCAGCAGCTTCTACTCCGCCGGTCCCGGGGAGCTGTTTTTT. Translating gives CASSFYSAGPGELFF.

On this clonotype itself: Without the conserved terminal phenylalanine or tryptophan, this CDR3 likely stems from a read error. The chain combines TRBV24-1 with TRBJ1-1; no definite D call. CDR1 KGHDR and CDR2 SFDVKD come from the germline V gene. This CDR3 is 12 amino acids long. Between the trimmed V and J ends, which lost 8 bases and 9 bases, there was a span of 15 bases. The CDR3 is CATMGSTGKAFL. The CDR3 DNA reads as TGTGCCACCATGGGGAGTACGGGGAAAGCTTTCCTT.

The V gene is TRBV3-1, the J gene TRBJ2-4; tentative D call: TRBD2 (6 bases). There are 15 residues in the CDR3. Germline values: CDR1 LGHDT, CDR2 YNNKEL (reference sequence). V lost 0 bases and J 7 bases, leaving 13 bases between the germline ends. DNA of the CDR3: TGTGCCAGCAGCCAAGATCGGGGGAGTCGGAACATTCAGTACTTC. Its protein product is CASSQDRGSRNIQYF.

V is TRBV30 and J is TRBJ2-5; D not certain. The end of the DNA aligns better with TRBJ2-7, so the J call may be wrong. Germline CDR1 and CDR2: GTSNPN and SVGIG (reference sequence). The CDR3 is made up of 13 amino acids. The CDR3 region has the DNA TGTGCCTGGAGTGTAGACCAATCCTACGAGCAGTACTTC. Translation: CAWSVDQSYEQYF.

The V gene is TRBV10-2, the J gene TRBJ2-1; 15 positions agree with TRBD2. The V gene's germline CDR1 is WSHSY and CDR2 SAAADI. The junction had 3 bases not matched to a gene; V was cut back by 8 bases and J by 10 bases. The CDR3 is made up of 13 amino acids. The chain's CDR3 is CASGLAGGPEQFF. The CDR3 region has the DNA TGCGCCAGCGGACTAGCGGGGGGGCCGGAGCAGTTCTTC.

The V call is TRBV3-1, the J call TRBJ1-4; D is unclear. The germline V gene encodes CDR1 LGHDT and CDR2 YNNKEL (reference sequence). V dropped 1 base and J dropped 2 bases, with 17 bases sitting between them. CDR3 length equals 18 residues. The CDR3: CASSQVGMGGPTNEKLFF. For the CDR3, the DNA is TGTGCCAGCAGCCAAGTAGGGATGGGAGGCCCGACTAATGAAAAACTGTTTTTT.

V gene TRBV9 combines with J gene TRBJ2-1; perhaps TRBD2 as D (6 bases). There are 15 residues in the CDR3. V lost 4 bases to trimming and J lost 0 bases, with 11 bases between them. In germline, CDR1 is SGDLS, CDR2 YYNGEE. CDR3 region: CASSSDGSSYNEQFF. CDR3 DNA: TGTGCCAGCAGCTCTGACGGGAGCTCCTACAATGAGCAGTTCTTC.

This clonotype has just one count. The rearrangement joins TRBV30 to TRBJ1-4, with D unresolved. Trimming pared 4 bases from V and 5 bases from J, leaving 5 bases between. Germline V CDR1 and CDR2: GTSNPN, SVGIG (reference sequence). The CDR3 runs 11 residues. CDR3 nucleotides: TGTGCCTGGATCCCCAATGAAAAACTGTTTTTT. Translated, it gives CAWIPNEKLFF.

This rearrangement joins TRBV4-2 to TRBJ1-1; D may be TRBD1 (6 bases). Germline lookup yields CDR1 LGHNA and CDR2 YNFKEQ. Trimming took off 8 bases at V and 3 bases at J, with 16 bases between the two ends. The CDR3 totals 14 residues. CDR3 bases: TGTGCCAGCGGCGCGAGAAGGGGGGACACTGAAGCTTTCTTT. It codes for CASGARRGDTEAFF.